The 7 T cell receptor beta chains given below trace back to one sample, sequenced in a study of radiotherapy plus CTLA-4 blockade in lung cancer. Generated by immunoSEQ multiplex PCR, the TCRdb table keeps only in-frame clones and is missing some. The data show tens of thousands of clones, around 83% seen once. Material: peripheral blood, obtained from a patient treated with radiotherapy plus ipilimumab. Receptors were obtained from a human donor with non-small cell lung cancer who had stable disease on radiotherapy plus ipilimumab.

The rearrangement links TRBV10-3 to TRBJ2-3; 9 bases are shared with TRBD1. Looked up from germline, CDR1 is ENHRY and CDR2 is SYGVKD. The length of the CDR3 is 15 residues. The V gene end was trimmed by 5 bases and the J gene end by 3 bases; junction bases not matched to a gene: 6. The CDR3 loop reads CAISPTGGRTDTQYF. The CDR3 nucleotides read TGTGCCATCAGTCCCACAGGGGGCAGGACAGATACGCAGTATTTT.

The chain uses TRBV28 and TRBJ2-7; D is perhaps TRBD2 (6 bases). V was clipped by 6 bases and J by 3 bases, with 9 bases between them. Germline-derived CDR1 and CDR2 are MDHEN and SYDVKM. The CDR3 covers 12 residues. In DNA, the CDR3 is TGTGCCAGCAGGCAGGGAGGCTACGAGCAGTACTTC. Amino acids: CASRQGGYEQYF.

V usage is TRBV9 and J usage is TRBJ2-2; 8 bases agree with TRBD1. Germline V lookup: CDR1 SGDLS, CDR2 YYNGEE. This CDR3 is 15 amino acids long. Germline trimming cut 4 bases from V and 2 bases from J; bases unmatched to any gene: 4. CDR3 DNA sequence: TGTGCCAGCAGCACGACAGGGGCAAACACCGGGGAGCTGTTTTTT. Its translation is CASSTTGANTGELFF.

This rearrangement joins TRBV5-5 to TRBJ1-6; 8 bases are shared with TRBD1. In germline, CDR1 is SGHKS, CDR2 YYEKEE (reference sequence). The CDR3 length is 17 residues. V trimming: 4 bases; J trimming: 5 bases; junction bases outside the gene matches: 11. The CDR3 loop reads CASSGHRGMRDNSPLHF. Here the CDR3 DNA reads TGTGCCAGCAGCGGGCACAGGGGGATGAGGGATAATTCACCCCTCCACTTT.

The J gene is TRBJ2-1, the V gene TRBV5-8, with 7 bases that match TRBD1. J lost 15 bases, V lost 1 base, and 10 bases had no gene match. In germline, CDR1 is SGHTS, CDR2 YDEGEE. The CDR3 spans 13 residues. DNA for the CDR3: TGTGCCAGCAGCTTGACCCGGGACAGAGCCCGGTTCTTC. It encodes CASSLTRDRARFF.

This chain connects TRBV5-4 to TRBJ2-3, with a tentative D call TRBD2 (6 bases). The CDR3 length is 14 residues. The V end was cut by 4 bases, the J end by 4 bases, with 13 bases between. Looked up from germline, CDR1 is SGHNT and CDR2 is YYREEE (reference sequence). CDR3 amino acids: CASSLPGEADTQYF. The CDR3 nucleotides read TGTGCCAGCAGCCTGCCCGGGGAGGCAGATACGCAGTATTTT.

This chain joins TRBV4-2 and TRBJ2-7; 7 positions agree with TRBD1. The germline V gene has CDR1 LGHNA and CDR2 YNFKEQ. V was clipped by 1 base and J by 3 bases; unmatched bases: 3. The CDR3 loop spans 14 amino acids. The CDR3 loop reads CASSQGQGDYEQYF. DNA of the CDR3: TGTGCCAGCAGCCAAGGTCAGGGGGACTACGAGCAGTACTTC.